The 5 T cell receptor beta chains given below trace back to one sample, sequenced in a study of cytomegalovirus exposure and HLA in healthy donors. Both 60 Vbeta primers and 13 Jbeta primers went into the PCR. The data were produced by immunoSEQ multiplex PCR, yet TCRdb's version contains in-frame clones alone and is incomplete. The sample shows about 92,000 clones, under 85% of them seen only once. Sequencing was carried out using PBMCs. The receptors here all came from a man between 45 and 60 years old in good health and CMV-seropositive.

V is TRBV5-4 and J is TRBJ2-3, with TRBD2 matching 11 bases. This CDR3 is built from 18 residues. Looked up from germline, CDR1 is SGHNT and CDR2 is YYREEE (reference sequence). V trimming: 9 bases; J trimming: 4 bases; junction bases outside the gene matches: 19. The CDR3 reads CATFKGTSGLLTSDTQYF. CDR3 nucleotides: TGTGCCACCTTTAAAGGGACTAGCGGCCTTCTTACCTCAGATACGCAGTATTTT.

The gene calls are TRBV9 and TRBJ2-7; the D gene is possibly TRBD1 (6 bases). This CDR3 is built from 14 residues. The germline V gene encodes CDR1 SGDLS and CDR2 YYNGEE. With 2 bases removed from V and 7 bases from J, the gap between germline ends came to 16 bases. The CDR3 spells CASSVGQSGTEQYF. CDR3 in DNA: TGTGCCAGCAGCGTCGGACAGTCTGGGACGGAGCAGTACTTC. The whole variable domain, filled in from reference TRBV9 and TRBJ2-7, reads DSGVTQTPKHLITATGQRVTLRCSPRSGDLSVYWYQQSLDQGLQFLIQYYNGEERAKGNILERFSAQQFPDLHSELNLSSLELGDSALYFCASSVGQSGTEQYFGPGTRLTVT.

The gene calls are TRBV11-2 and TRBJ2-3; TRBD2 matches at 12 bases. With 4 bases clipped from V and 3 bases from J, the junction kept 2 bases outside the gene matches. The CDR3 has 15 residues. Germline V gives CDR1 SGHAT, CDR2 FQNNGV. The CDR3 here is CASSSGLAGTDTQYF. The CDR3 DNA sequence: TGTGCCAGCAGCTCCGGACTAGCGGGGACAGATACGCAGTATTTT.

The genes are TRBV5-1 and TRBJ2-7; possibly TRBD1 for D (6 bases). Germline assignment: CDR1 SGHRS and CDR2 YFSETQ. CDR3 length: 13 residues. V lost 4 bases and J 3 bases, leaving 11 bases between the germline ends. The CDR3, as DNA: TGCGCCAGCAGCCTGGACAGTTACTACGAGCAGTACTTC. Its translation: CASSLDSYYEQYF.

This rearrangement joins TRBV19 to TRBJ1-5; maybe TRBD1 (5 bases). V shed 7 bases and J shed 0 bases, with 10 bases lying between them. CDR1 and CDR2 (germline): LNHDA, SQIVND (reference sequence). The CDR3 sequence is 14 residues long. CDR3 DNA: TGTGCCAGTACTGACAGATATAGCAATCAGCCCCAGCATTTT. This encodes CASTDRYSNQPQHF.